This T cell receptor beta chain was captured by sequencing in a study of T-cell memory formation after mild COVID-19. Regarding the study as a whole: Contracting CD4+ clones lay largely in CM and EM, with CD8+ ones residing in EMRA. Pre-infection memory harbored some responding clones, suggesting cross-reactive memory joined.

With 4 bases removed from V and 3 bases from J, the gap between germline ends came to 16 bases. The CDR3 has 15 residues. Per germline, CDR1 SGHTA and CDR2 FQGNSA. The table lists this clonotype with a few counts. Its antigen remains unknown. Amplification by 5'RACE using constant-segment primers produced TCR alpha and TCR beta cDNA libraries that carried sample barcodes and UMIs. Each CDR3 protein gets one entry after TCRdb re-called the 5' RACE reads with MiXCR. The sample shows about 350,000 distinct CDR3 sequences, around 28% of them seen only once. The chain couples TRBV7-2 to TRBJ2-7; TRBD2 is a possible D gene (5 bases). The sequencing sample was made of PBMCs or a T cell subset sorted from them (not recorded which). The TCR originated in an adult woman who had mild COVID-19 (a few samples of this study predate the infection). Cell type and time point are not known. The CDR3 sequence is CASSSKAGWVYEQYF. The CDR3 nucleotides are TGTGCCAGCAGCTCGAAGGCGGGCTGGGTCTACGAGCAGTACTTC.